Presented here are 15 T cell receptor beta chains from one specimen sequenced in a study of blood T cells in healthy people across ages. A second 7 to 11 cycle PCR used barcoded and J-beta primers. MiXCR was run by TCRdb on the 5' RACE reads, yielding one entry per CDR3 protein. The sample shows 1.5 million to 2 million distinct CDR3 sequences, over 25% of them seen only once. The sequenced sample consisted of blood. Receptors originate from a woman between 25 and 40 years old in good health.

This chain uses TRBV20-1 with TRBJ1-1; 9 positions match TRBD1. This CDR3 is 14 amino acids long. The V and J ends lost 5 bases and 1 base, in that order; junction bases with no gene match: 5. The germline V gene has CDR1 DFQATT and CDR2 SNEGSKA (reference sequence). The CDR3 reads CSAPQGARNTEAFF. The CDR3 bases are TGCAGTGCTCCACAGGGGGCTAGGAACACTGAAGCTTTCTTT.

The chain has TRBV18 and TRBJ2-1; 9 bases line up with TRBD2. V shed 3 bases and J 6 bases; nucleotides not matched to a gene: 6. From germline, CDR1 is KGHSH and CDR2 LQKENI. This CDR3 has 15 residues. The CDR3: CASSPVGLAGNEQFF. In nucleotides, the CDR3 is TGTGCCAGCTCACCGGTGGGACTAGCCGGCAATGAGCAGTTCTTC.

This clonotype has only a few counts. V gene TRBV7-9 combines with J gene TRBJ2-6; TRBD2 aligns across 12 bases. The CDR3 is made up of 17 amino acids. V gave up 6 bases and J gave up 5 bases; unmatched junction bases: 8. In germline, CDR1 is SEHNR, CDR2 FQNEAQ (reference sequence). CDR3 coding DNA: TGTGCCAGCAGTTCCACTAGCGGGGGGTCTCGGGCCAACGTCCTGACTTTC. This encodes CASSSTSGGSRANVLTF. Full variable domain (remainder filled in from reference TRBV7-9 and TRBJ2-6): DTGVSQNPRHKITKRGQNVTFRCDPISEHNRLYWYRQTLGQGPEFLTYFQNEAQLEKSRLLSDRFSAERPKGSFSTLEIQRTEQGDSAMYLCASSSTSGGSRANVLTFGAGSRLTVL.

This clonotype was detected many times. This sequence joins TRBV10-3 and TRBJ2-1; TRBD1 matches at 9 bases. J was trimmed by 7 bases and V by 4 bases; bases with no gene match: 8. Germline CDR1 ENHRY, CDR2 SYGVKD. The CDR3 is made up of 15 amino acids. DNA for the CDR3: TGTGCCATCAGTGCCACCGGGACAGGGCAAAATGAGCAGTTCTTC. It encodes CAISATGTGQNEQFF.

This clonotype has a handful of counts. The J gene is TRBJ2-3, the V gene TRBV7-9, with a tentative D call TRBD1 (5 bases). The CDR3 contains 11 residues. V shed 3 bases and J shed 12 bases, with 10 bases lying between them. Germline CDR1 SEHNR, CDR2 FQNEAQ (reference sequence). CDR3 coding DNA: TGTGCCAGCAGCTTGGTCAGGGTTCAGTATTTT. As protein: CASSLVRVQYF.

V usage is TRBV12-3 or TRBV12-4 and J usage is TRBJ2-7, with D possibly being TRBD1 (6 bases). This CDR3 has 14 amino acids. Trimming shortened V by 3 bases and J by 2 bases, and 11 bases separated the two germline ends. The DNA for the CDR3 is TGTGCCAGCAGTTTTGGGAAGGGGGCCTACGAGCAGTACTTC. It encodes CASSFGKGAYEQYF.

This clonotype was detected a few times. CDR3 DNA: TGTGCCAGTAGTAATCGGGCTCACGGCTCCTACGAGCAGTACTTC. As protein: CASSNRAHGSYEQYF. V and J are TRBV19 and TRBJ2-7, with unresolved D. The CDR3 spans 15 residues. V was shortened by 4 bases and J by 0 bases, with 13 bases between the two germline ends. CDR1 is LNHDA and CDR2 is SQIVND in the germline V gene (reference sequence).

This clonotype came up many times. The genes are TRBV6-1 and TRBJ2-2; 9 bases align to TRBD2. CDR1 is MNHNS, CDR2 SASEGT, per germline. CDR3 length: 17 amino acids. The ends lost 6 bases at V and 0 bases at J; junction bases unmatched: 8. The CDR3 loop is CASRRGSGGSNTGELFF. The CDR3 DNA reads TGTGCCAGCAGAAGGGGTAGCGGGGGCTCGAACACCGGGGAGCTGTTTTTT.

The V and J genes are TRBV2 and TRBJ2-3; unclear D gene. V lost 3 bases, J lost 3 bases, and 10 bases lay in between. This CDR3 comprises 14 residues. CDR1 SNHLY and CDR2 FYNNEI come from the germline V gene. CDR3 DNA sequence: TGTGCCAGCAGTGACGCGCTAGGAACAGATACGCAGTATTTT. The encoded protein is CASSDALGTDTQYF.

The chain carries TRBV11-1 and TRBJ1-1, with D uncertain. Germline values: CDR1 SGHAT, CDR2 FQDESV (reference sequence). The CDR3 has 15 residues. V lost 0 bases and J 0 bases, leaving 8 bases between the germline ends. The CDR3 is CASSLAAEMNTEAFF. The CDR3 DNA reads TGTGCCAGCAGCTTAGCGGCGGAGATGAACACTGAAGCTTTCTTT.

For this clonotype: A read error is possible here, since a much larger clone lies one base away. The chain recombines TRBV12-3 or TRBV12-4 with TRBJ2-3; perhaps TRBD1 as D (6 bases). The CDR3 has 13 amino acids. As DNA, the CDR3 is TGTGCCTGCAGTTTCTCTAGGGGGGATACGCAGTATTTT. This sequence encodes CACSFSRGDTQYF.

The DNA of the CDR3 is TGTGCCAGCAGTCCAACGGACGCGGGTCAGCCCCAGCATTTT. It encodes CASSPTDAGQPQHF. The chain has TRBV27 and TRBJ1-5, with no clear D. There are 14 residues in the CDR3. V shed 5 bases and J shed 6 bases, with 14 bases lying between them. CDR1 is MNHEY, CDR2 SMNVEV, per germline (reference sequence).

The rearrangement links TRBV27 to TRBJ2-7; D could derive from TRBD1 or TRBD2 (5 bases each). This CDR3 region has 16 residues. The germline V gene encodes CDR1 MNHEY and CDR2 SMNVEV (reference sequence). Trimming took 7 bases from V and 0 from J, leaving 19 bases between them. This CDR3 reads CASTLLPGTDSYEQYF. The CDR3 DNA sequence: TGTGCCAGCACCCTGCTTCCCGGGACGGACTCCTACGAGCAGTACTTC.

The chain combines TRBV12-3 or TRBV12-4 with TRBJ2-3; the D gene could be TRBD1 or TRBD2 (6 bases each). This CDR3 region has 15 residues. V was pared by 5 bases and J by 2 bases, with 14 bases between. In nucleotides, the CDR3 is TGTGCCAGCAGTCCGCGGAGGGGGACCACAGATACGCAGTATTTT. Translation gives CASSPRRGTTDTQYF.

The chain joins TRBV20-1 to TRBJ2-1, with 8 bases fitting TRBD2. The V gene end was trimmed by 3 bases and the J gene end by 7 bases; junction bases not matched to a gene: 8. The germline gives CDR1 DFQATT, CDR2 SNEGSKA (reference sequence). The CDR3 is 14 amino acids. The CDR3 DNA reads TGCAGTGCTAGCCGGGGGGGCCATATGAATGAGCAGTTCTTC. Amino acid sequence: CSASRGGHMNEQFF.